These 22 T cell receptor beta chains came from one sample sequenced in a study of identical twins. Using its own MiXCR run on the 5' RACE reads, TCRdb lists one record per CDR3 protein. The table shows around 1.7 million distinct CDR3 sequences, with roughly 35% occurring only once. The sample comprised cord blood. All receptors derive from a newborn girl in good health.

This chain uses TRBV12-3 or TRBV12-4 with TRBJ2-3, with D perhaps being TRBD1 or TRBD2 (5 bases each). The CDR3 is 15 amino acids. V shed 3 bases and J shed 15 bases, with 25 bases lying between them. The chain's CDR3 is CASSFGGISTDAEYF. CDR3 DNA: TGTGCCAGCAGTTTTGGGGGTATTAGCACAGATGCGGAATATTTT.

As concerns this clonotype: One end of the junction varies from germline; a read error may be responsible. The chain is built from TRBV12-3 or TRBV12-4 and TRBJ1-2, with D perhaps TRBD1 (5 bases). CDR3 length: 16 residues. DNA of the CDR3: TGTGTCAGCAGTTTTACCGGACACCGAGCTAACTATGGCTACACCTTC. It yields the protein CVSSFTGHRANYGYTF.

This clonotype was counted between two and nine times. The J gene is TRBJ2-7, the V gene TRBV27; TRBD2 might be the D (6 bases). The V end lost 6 bases, the J end lost 3 bases, and 30 bases lay between the germline ends. The CDR3 is made up of 19 amino acids. Germline loops: CDR1 MNHEY, CDR2 SMNVEV (reference sequence). CDR3 bases: TGTGCCAGCAGGATGATAGGGCCCCCTAGCGCGAGGCTGAGCTACGAGCAGTACTTC. Its translation is CASRMIGPPSARLSYEQYF.

V gene TRBV28 combines with J gene TRBJ1-2; 9 bases are shared with TRBD1. This CDR3 contains 14 residues. J was trimmed by 8 bases and V by 5 bases; bases with no gene match: 9. Germline CDR1 MDHEN, CDR2 SYDVKM. CDR3 bases: TGTGCCAGCAGTCCACGAGGGACAGGGAACGGCTACACCTTC. Translating it yields CASSPRGTGNGYTF.

The V and J genes are TRBV7-6 and TRBJ1-6, with D unresolved. The V gene's germline CDR1 is SGHVS and CDR2 FNYEAQ. The CDR3 sequence is 13 residues long. The V end lost 5 bases, the J end lost 7 bases, and 9 bases lay between the germline ends. The chain's CDR3 is CASSPRVNSPLHF. The CDR3 DNA sequence: TGTGCCAGCAGCCCACGGGTGAATTCACCCCTCCACTTT.

The chain couples TRBV15 to TRBJ2-7; D may be TRBD2 (6 bases). Germline assignment: CDR1 LNHNV and CDR2 YYDKDF (reference sequence). The CDR3 is 13 residues long. Trimming stripped 11 bases from V and 2 bases from J, with 16 bases between. CDR3 sequence reads: CASSRDLAYEQYF. DNA for the CDR3: TGTGCCTCCTCCCGGGACTTGGCCTACGAGCAGTACTTC.

This clonotype occurred a few times. The chain links TRBV28 to TRBJ1-2; D not resolved. Germline V lookup: CDR1 MDHEN, CDR2 SYDVKM. V lost 5 bases and J lost 8, with 12 bases in between. This CDR3 contains 12 residues. The CDR3 nucleotides read TGTGCCAGCAGTCCCCCCTTGGAAGGCTACACCTTC. This gives the protein CASSPPLEGYTF.

The chain combines TRBV3-1 with TRBJ2-3; possible D gene TRBD2, 7 bases. The germline V gene encodes CDR1 LGHDT and CDR2 YNNKEL (reference sequence). Trimming stripped 2 bases from V and 3 bases from J, with 18 bases between. The CDR3 length is 17 residues. CDR3 sequence: CASSQRGGGGSTDTQYF. The CDR3 coding sequence is TGTGCCAGCAGCCAAAGGGGGGGTGGAGGGAGTACAGATACGCAGTATTTT.

The chain recombines TRBV5-1 with TRBJ2-3; weak D call: TRBD1 (7 bases). The germline V gene has CDR1 SGHRS and CDR2 YFSETQ. Trimming stripped 4 bases from V and 2 bases from J, with 11 bases between. The CDR3 is 14 residues long. In DNA, the CDR3 is TGCGCCAGCAGCGCGGGACAGACCACAGATACGCAGTATTTT. It translates to CASSAGQTTDTQYF.

The chain carries TRBV7-2 and TRBJ2-5, with unresolved D. V was pared by 5 bases and J by 4 bases, with 11 bases between. The germline gives CDR1 SGHTA, CDR2 FQGNSA. This CDR3 contains 13 residues. The CDR3 DNA is TGTGCCAGCAGCCTTTGGCCGAGAGAGACCCAGTACTTC. As protein: CASSLWPRETQYF.

This clonotype was observed a handful of times. This chain links TRBV4-2 with TRBJ2-1; no clear D gene. Trimming left V 1 base short and J 8 bases short, with 18 bases between. The CDR3 sequence is 16 residues long. CDR1 LGHNA and CDR2 YNFKEQ come from the germline V gene. The CDR3 here is CASSQGRSGSFHEQFF. Here the CDR3 DNA reads TGTGCCAGCAGCCAAGGAAGGAGTGGATCTTTCCATGAGCAGTTCTTC.

This clonotype was counted only a few times. The chain uses TRBV5-6 and TRBJ2-1, with D unclear. TRBJ2-7 explains the end of the DNA better; the J call may be wrong. Per germline, CDR1 SGHDT and CDR2 YYEEEE. CDR3 length: 13 residues. The chain's CDR3 is CASSLTFYNEQYF. Written as DNA, the CDR3 is TGTGCCAGCAGCTTGACCTTTTACAATGAGCAGTACTTC.

The V call is TRBV6-1, the J call TRBJ2-7, with a possible D match to TRBD2 (7 bases). With 8 bases removed from V and 4 bases from J, the gap between germline ends came to 21 bases. Germline CDR1 is MNHNS and CDR2 is SASEGT. The CDR3 runs 15 residues. CDR3 loop: CASRRQRGGGYEQYF. The CDR3 coding sequence is TGTGCCAGCCGACGACAGAGGGGAGGGGGATACGAGCAGTACTTC.

The genes are TRBV7-2 and TRBJ1-1; unclear D gene. The CDR3 has 14 residues. The germline CDR1 and CDR2 sequences are SGHTA and FQGNSA. The germline V and J ends were trimmed by 1 base and 3 bases, with 9 bases remaining between them. CDR3 sequence: CASSLVKVDTEAFF. The CDR3 DNA reads TGTGCCAGCAGCTTAGTGAAGGTGGACACTGAAGCTTTCTTT.

This clonotype was picked up many times. This chain links TRBV12-3 or TRBV12-4 with TRBJ2-1, with 9 bases lining up with TRBD2. Trimming at V came to 3 bases and at J to 6 bases, leaving 12 bases not matched to a gene. The CDR3 is 17 amino acids. CDR3 nucleotide sequence: TGTGCCAGCAGTTTCATTGGAATAGCGGGAGAAGGCAATGAGCAGTTCTTC. It translates to CASSFIGIAGEGNEQFF.

V is TRBV20-1 and J is TRBJ2-1; tentative D call: TRBD2 (6 bases). Trimming shortened V by 4 bases and J by 5 bases, and 15 bases separated the two germline ends. CDR1 is DFQATT and CDR2 is SNEGSKA in the germline V gene (reference sequence). This CDR3 has 14 amino acids. CDR3 sequence (DNA): TGCAGTGCTAAAAGACCGGGAGAAGACAATGAGCAGTTCTTC. This encodes CSAKRPGEDNEQFF.

This clonotype was found many times. In DNA, the CDR3 is TGCAGTGCTAGTACAGTTTCCTACGAGCAGTACTTC. It codes for CSASTVSYEQYF. The chain employs TRBV20-1 and TRBJ2-7; no clear D. V was shortened by 3 bases and J by 1 base, with 7 bases between the two germline ends. CDR3 length: 12 residues. Germline CDR1 is DFQATT and CDR2 is SNEGSKA (reference sequence).

This clonotype was counted between two and nine times. The genes are TRBV12-3 or TRBV12-4 and TRBJ1-5; 12 bases line up with TRBD1. J lost 3 bases, V lost 5 bases, and 8 bases had no gene match. The CDR3 loop spans 17 amino acids. CDR3 bases: TGTGCCAGCAGTCCGGGGGGACAGGGGGCAGCCAATCAGCCCCAGCATTTT. As protein: CASSPGGQGAANQPQHF.

This chain connects TRBV15 to TRBJ1-1; D might be TRBD1 (6 bases). Germline V gives CDR1 LNHNV, CDR2 YYDKDF (reference sequence). This CDR3 is 15 amino acids long. Trimming pared 0 bases from V and 0 bases from J, leaving 8 bases between. CDR3 sequence (DNA): TGTGCCACCAGCAGAGATCAGGGGTTGAACACTGAAGCTTTCTTT. Protein: CATSRDQGLNTEAFF.

The J gene is TRBJ1-6, the V gene TRBV21-1. TRBV21-1 is shown as a pseudogene. The CDR3 is 16 amino acids. The CDR3 bases are TGTGCCAGCAGCAAATCTTATTGGGAAAATAATTCACCCCCCCACTTT. Its protein is CASSKSYWENNSPPHF.

This clonotype was seen a handful of times. The rearrangement links TRBV6-6 to TRBJ1-2; D uncertain. Germline-derived CDR1 and CDR2 are MNHNY and SVGAGI (reference sequence). The CDR3 runs 13 residues. Between the trimmed V and J ends, which lost 6 bases and 8 bases, there was a span of 16 bases. The CDR3 is CASSYETGNGYTF. The CDR3 DNA is TGTGCCAGCAGCTACGAAACCGGGAACGGCTACACCTTC.

The chain combines TRBV2 with TRBJ2-3, with 7 bases that match TRBD2. CDR1 is SNHLY and CDR2 is FYNNEI in the germline V gene. Trimming at V came to 1 base and at J to 4 bases, leaving 2 bases not matched to a gene. The CDR3 totals 14 residues. The CDR3 DNA follows: TGTGCCAGCAGTGAAGGACTAGCACCAGATACGCAGTATTTT. Translating it yields CASSEGLAPDTQYF. The full variable domain, with the rest looked up from reference TRBV2 and TRBJ2-3, is EPEVTQTPSHQVTQMGQEVILRCVPISNHLYFYWYRQILGQKVEFLVSFYNNEISEKSEIFDDQFSVERPDGSNFTLKIRSTKLEDSAMYFCASSEGLAPDTQYFGPGTRLTVL.